Below, 10 T cell receptor beta chains from the same sample are listed, as sequenced in a study of blood T cell repertoires in COVID-19. The protocol was immunoSEQ multiplex PCR, while the TCRdb copy is restricted to in-frame clones and leaves out a portion. The table lists under 200,000 clones, more than 65% of them singletons. Specimen: peripheral blood. These receptors all come from a man between 65 and 85 years old with active or convalescent COVID-19.

The J gene is TRBJ2-2, the V gene TRBV6-5, with 8 bases matching TRBD1. This CDR3 region has 14 residues. V dropped 7 bases and J dropped 4; count of bases not matched to a gene: 5. Germline-derived CDR1 and CDR2 are MNHEY and SVGAGI. CDR3 DNA: TGTGCCAGCACTCGTACAGGGGGCACCGGGGAGCTGTTTTTT. This sequence encodes CASTRTGGTGELFF.

The chain couples TRBV19 to TRBJ2-1; a weak D match, TRBD1 (7 bases). The CDR3 has 15 residues. Trimming cost V 1 base and J 3 bases, with 10 bases left between them. Germline values: CDR1 LNHDA, CDR2 SQIVND (reference sequence). CDR3: CASSIVQGGYNEQFF. The CDR3 DNA reads as TGTGCCAGTAGTATAGTCCAGGGGGGCTACAATGAGCAGTTCTTC.

The rearrangement uses TRBV12-3 or TRBV12-4 and TRBJ1-6, with D maybe TRBD1 (5 bases). This CDR3 has 12 amino acids. Trimming shortened V by 5 bases and J by 10 bases, and 9 bases separated the two germline ends. The chain's CDR3 is CASSPGWSPLHF. The DNA of the CDR3 is TGTGCCAGCAGTCCAGGGTGGTCACCCCTCCACTTT.

The rearrangement joins TRBV4-3 to TRBJ1-1; 7 positions match TRBD1. The CDR3 runs 15 residues. V lost 4 bases, J lost 8 bases, and 13 bases stayed unmatched. CDR1 is LGHNA, CDR2 YSLEER, per germline. CDR3 amino acids: CASSPTQGGPLEAFF. CDR3 bases: TGCGCCAGCAGCCCAACGCAGGGGGGTCCTTTGGAAGCTTTCTTT.

This clone was seen a few times. The V call is TRBV5-6, the J call TRBJ1-2; 12 bases fit TRBD1. The CDR3 runs 16 residues. Germline CDR1 SGHDT, CDR2 YYEEEE. J was trimmed by 8 bases and V by 3 bases; bases with no gene match: 11. CDR3 amino acids: CASSWYLRDRGPGYTF. Here the CDR3 DNA reads TGTGCCAGCAGCTGGTACCTCCGGGACAGGGGGCCCGGCTACACCTTC. Full variable domain (missing parts from reference TRBV5-6 and TRBJ1-2): DAGVTQSPTHLIKTRGQQVTLRCSPKSGHDTVSWYQQALGQGPQFIFQYYEEEERQRGNFPDRFSGHQFPNYSSELNVNALLLGDSALYLCASSWYLRDRGPGYTFGSGTRLTVV.

The chain carries TRBV5-1 and TRBJ1-4; 9 positions agree with TRBD1. The germline gives CDR1 SGHRS, CDR2 YFSETQ. V lost 2 bases to trimming and J lost 8 bases; unmatched junction nucleotides: 7. The CDR3 contains 15 residues. CDR3: CASSFGWTGDEKLFF. CDR3 nucleotide sequence: TGCGCCAGCAGCTTCGGTTGGACAGGGGACGAAAAACTGTTTTTT.

This clone was seen just once. The V and J genes are TRBV5-4 and TRBJ1-4, with no clear D. The CDR3 contains 15 residues. Trimming left V 1 base short and J 4 bases short, with 11 bases between. Per germline, CDR1 SGHNT and CDR2 YYREEE (reference sequence). CDR3 nucleotide sequence: TGTGCCAGCAGCTTGAGAGGGCAGCTTAATGAAAAACTGTTTTTT. Its translation is CASSLRGQLNEKLFF.

The count of this clone is one. This sequence joins TRBV7-2 and TRBJ2-3; 10 bases are shared with TRBD2. This CDR3 has 15 residues. CDR1 SGHTA and CDR2 FQGNSA come from the germline V gene. V shed 7 bases, J shed 4 bases, and the junction held 8 bases outside the gene matches. Here the CDR3 DNA reads TGTGCCAGCAACCCCCACCTAGCGGGGGCAGATACGCAGTATTTT. This encodes CASNPHLAGADTQYF.

The chain uses TRBV28 and TRBJ2-3; tentative D call: TRBD1 (5 bases). The CDR3 totals 14 residues. CDR1 is MDHEN, CDR2 SYDVKM, per germline. V shed 10 bases and J shed 0 bases, with 14 bases lying between them. In DNA, the CDR3 is TGTGCCATCTCTAGGGGCTTTAGCACAGATACGCAGTATTTT. This sequence encodes CAISRGFSTDTQYF.

The chain combines TRBV3-1 (or the pseudogene TRBV3-2) with TRBJ1-1, with D possibly being TRBD1 (6 bases). Germline CDR1 reads LGHDT; CDR2 reads YNNKEL (reference sequence). The CDR3 has 13 amino acids. The V gene lost 4 bases and the J gene lost 5 bases, with 11 bases spanning the gap. The CDR3 DNA reads TGTGCCAGCAGCCTCCGGGACATGACTGAAGCTTTCTTT. Amino acids: CASSLRDMTEAFF.